These 18 T cell receptor beta chains originate from one sample sequenced in a study of Ad26.COV2.S vaccination and SARS-CoV-2 variants (dated by TCRdb to the early 2020s). The sample's treatment or condition, from its label and the paper: 19 received Ad26.COV2.S at low or high dose, single or two shots; about 5 received placebo; per-sample allocation not given. For vaccine and placebo recipients, the sequenced repertoires came from samples collected on day 63 after the first injection. The library relied on the immunoSEQ multiplex PCR assay. In TCRdb, the immuneACCESS table is reduced to in-frame sequences with V and J assigned. These tables do not hold every clone; where another copy was compared, an unresolved V gene accounts for under half, and the others remain unexplained. The sample table records 300,000 to 400,000 clones; around 90% of these occur just once. Roughly 3.1% of the sample comes from the top ten.

The material sequenced was peripheral blood, taken in a trial of Ad26.COV2.S vaccine versus placebo. Receptor source: a person between 18 and 60 years old who received the Ad26.COV2.S COVID-19 vaccine or a placebo.

V is TRBV7-9 and J is TRBJ2-7, with TRBD1 matching 8 bases. This CDR3 has 17 amino acids. V dropped 4 bases and J dropped 2; count of bases not matched to a gene: 13. Germline V gives CDR1 SEHNR, CDR2 FQNEAQ (reference sequence). The CDR3 DNA follows: TGTGCCAGCAGCTCGACGCGGACAGGGCGCCCCACCTACGAGCAGTACTTC. Its translation: CASSSTRTGRPTYEQYF.

The rearrangement joins TRBV7-2 to TRBJ1-2, with TRBD1 identical over 11 bases. CDR3 length: 16 amino acids. V trimming: 5 bases; J trimming: 5 bases; junction bases outside the gene matches: 10. Germline-derived CDR1 and CDR2 are SGHTA and FQGNSA. In nucleotides, the CDR3 is TGTGCCAGCAGCCCTTCCCGGGACAGGGGGAAGTATGGCTACACCTTC. Its translation is CASSPSRDRGKYGYTF.

V and J are TRBV30 and TRBJ1-1, with a possible D match to TRBD1 (5 bases). V was pared by 2 bases and J by 0 bases, with 10 bases between. The CDR3 runs to 14 residues. CDR1 is GTSNPN and CDR2 is SVGIG in the germline V gene (reference sequence). Written as DNA, the CDR3 is TGTGCCTGGAGTAGAGGGACCATGAACACTGAAGCTTTCTTT. This translates into CAWSRGTMNTEAFF.

Remarks on this clone: Additional DNA sequences in this sample encode the identical CDR3. The chain recombines TRBV9 with TRBJ2-7, with D uncertain. Germline CDR1 SGDLS, CDR2 YYNGEE. The ends were cut back, 0 bases at V and 1 base at J, with 8 bases in the middle. CDR3 length: 14 residues. The CDR3 nucleotides are TGTGCCAGCAGCGTAGAGGTCGGGTCCTACGAGCAGTACTTC. As protein: CASSVEVGSYEQYF. The whole variable domain, filled in from reference TRBV9 and TRBJ2-7, reads DSGVTQTPKHLITATGQRVTLRCSPRSGDLSVYWYQQSLDQGLQFLIQYYNGEERAKGNILERFSAQQFPDLHSELNLSSLELGDSALYFCASSVEVGSYEQYFGPGTRLTVT.

V gene TRBV12-3 or TRBV12-4 combines with J gene TRBJ1-2; the D is unclear. This CDR3 spans 13 amino acids. Deletions cut 1 base from V and 6 bases from J, with 9 bases between. The CDR3 DNA is TGTGCCAGCAGTTTAGGTAGGAGCGATGGCTACACCTTC. As protein: CASSLGRSDGYTF.

The chain recombines TRBV6-5 with TRBJ1-4; D uncertain. Germline loops: CDR1 MNHEY, CDR2 SVGAGI. The CDR3 is 15 amino acids. V was pared by 6 bases and J by 0 bases, with 11 bases between. This CDR3 reads CASSFSGATNEKLFF. CDR3 nucleotides: TGTGCCAGCAGCTTTTCGGGAGCAACTAATGAAAAACTGTTTTTT.

Note on this clone: Additional DNA sequences in this sample encode the identical CDR3. V is TRBV18 and J is TRBJ1-2; the D is unclear. CDR3 length: 14 residues. V dropped 0 bases and J dropped 2 bases, with 7 bases sitting between them. The germline V gene has CDR1 KGHSH and CDR2 LQKENI. The CDR3 nucleotides are TGTGCCAGCTCACCACCGGGGTTAAACTATGGCTACACCTTC. Its protein is CASSPPGLNYGYTF.

The chain carries TRBV27 and TRBJ1-1; 8 nucleotides agree with TRBD1. Per germline, CDR1 MNHEY and CDR2 SMNVEV (reference sequence). Germline trimming cut 2 bases from V and 3 bases from J; bases unmatched to any gene: 5. The CDR3 spans 15 residues. The DNA for the CDR3 is TGTGCCAGCAGTTTACGACAGGGGCTTCACACTGAAGCTTTCTTT. Translation: CASSLRQGLHTEAFF.

The chain recombines TRBV7-9 with TRBJ2-7, with D unresolved. Germline-derived CDR1 and CDR2 are SEHNR and FQNEAQ (reference sequence). CDR3 size: 12 residues. V was shortened by 5 bases and J by 5 bases, with 10 bases between the two germline ends. CDR3 DNA: TGTGCCAGCAGCCCTTGGTCCCACGAGCAGTACTTC. Translation: CASSPWSHEQYF.

The genes are TRBV5-1 and TRBJ2-1; D is unresolved. V shed 0 bases and J shed 1 base, with 11 bases lying between them. The CDR3 totals 16 residues. Per the germline V gene, CDR1 is SGHRS and CDR2 is YFSETQ. The CDR3 DNA reads as TGCGCCAGCAGCTTGGCCGAGCTGGGGTCCTACAATGAGCAGTTCTTC. Amino acid sequence: CASSLAELGSYNEQFF. Combining the CDR3 with reference TRBV5-1 and TRBJ2-1 gives the whole variable domain KAGVTQTPRYLIKTRGQQVTLSCSPISGHRSVSWYQQTPGQGLQFLFEYFSETQRNKGNFPGRFSGRQFSNSRSEMNVSTLELGDSALYLCASSLAELGSYNEQFFGPGTRLTVL.

The count of this clone is one. This sequence joins TRBV4-2 and TRBJ2-5, with D perhaps matching TRBD1 or TRBD2 (6 bases each). The germline V gene encodes CDR1 LGHNA and CDR2 YNFKEQ. There are 15 residues in the CDR3. Trimming removed 3 bases from V and 1 base from J, with 12 bases in between. Here the CDR3 reads CASSQPEGGQETQYF. CDR3 sequence (DNA): TGTGCCAGCAGCCAGCCAGAGGGGGGCCAAGAGACCCAGTACTTC.

The rearrangement uses TRBV10-3 and TRBJ1-2; 11 bases are shared with TRBD1. This CDR3 comprises 15 residues. Germline CDR1 is ENHRY and CDR2 is SYGVKD. V lost 2 bases, J lost 3 bases, and 2 bases stayed unmatched. The CDR3 nucleotides are TGTGCCATCAGTGAGCCGGGACAGGGGGACTATGGCTACACCTTC. This gives the protein CAISEPGQGDYGYTF.

This clone was seen just once. The rearrangement uses TRBV5-1 and TRBJ2-7; D is tentatively TRBD1 or TRBD2 (5 bases each). V lost 4 bases to trimming and J lost 4 bases, with 18 bases between them. Germline loops: CDR1 SGHRS, CDR2 YFSETQ. This CDR3 is built from 15 residues. Here the CDR3 reads CASSLGRNVEYEQYF. In DNA form, the CDR3 reads TGCGCCAGCAGCCTGGGACGGAACGTAGAGTACGAGCAGTACTTC.

CDR3 sequence (DNA): TGTGCCAGTAGTGACTACGTTAATGAGCAGTTCTTC. This gives the protein CASSDYVNEQFF. The J gene is TRBJ2-1, the V gene TRBV19; perhaps TRBD2 as D (5 bases). The CDR3 is made up of 12 amino acids. The germline V and J ends were trimmed by 5 bases and 7 bases, with 9 bases remaining between them. CDR1 LNHDA and CDR2 SQIVND come from the germline V gene (reference sequence).

This chain links TRBV2 with TRBJ2-1; D is possibly TRBD1 or TRBD2 (6 bases each). From germline, CDR1 is SNHLY and CDR2 FYNNEI. The CDR3 extends over 13 amino acids. Trimming stripped 8 bases from V and 7 bases from J, with 15 bases between. The chain's CDR3 is CASGDTGRNEQFF. CDR3 sequence (DNA): TGTGCCAGCGGGGATACAGGGAGGAATGAGCAGTTCTTC.

The CDR3 loop is CASSQHETGQGFYEQYF. The CDR3 DNA reads as TGCGCCAGCAGCCAGCACGAGACGGGACAGGGGTTTTACGAGCAGTACTTC. The chain carries TRBV4-1 and TRBJ2-7; the match to TRBD1 covers 10 bases. The V gene's germline CDR1 is MGHRA and CDR2 YSYEKL. There are 17 residues in the CDR3. The ends lost 3 bases at V and 4 bases at J; junction bases unmatched: 12.

The chain links TRBV29-1 to TRBJ2-1; maybe TRBD2 (6 bases). Germline V gene data show CDR1 as SQVTM and CDR2 as ANQGSEA. V was trimmed by 8 bases and J by 8 bases, leaving 13 bases between them. The CDR3 has 11 amino acids. CDR3 nucleotide sequence: TGCAGCTCAAATACGGGGGATGAGCAGTTCTTC. It yields the protein CSSNTGDEQFF.

J is TRBJ1-4 and V is TRBV5-6; D unresolved. The ends were cut back, 4 bases at V and 7 bases at J, with 17 bases in the middle. Germline V lookup: CDR1 SGHDT, CDR2 YYEEEE. The CDR3 is made up of 15 amino acids. CDR3 amino acids: CASSRGRLGFEKLFF. CDR3 nucleotide sequence: TGTGCCAGCAGCCGTGGACGACTGGGCTTTGAAAAACTGTTTTTT.